This TCR beta chain stems from a study of blood T cell repertoires in COVID-19. Study-wide background: Material from acute and convalescent COVID-19 was sourced from the United States, Italy and Spain. The analysed material was cDNA or gDNA that came from T cells, B-cell-depleted T cells, or PBMCs.

As originally analysed: Researchers report that nucleated cell counts were estimated from reference gene primer amplification. TCRdb's copy holds only in-frame clones and misses some; the assay was immunoSEQ multiplex PCR. D and trimming were read from the DNA, whereas the V and J calls and clone size are those reported in that table. The sample contains under 250,000 clones, 75% to 85% of which appear only once. CDR1 is MRHNA, CDR2 SNTAGT, per germline. This CDR3 has 15 amino acids. V lost 4 bases and J lost 3; bases outside the gene matches: 5. This chain connects TRBV6-4 to TRBJ1-4, with 7 bases lining up with TRBD1. The sequenced sample was peripheral blood. The receptor was isolated from a man aged 45-65 years with active or convalescent COVID-19. This CDR3 reads CASSATGEANEKLFF. Written as DNA, the CDR3 is TGTGCCAGCAGTGCAACAGGGGAAGCTAATGAAAAACTGTTTTTT.